This entry lists 21 T cell receptor beta chains sequenced from one sample in a study of shared clonotypes between healthy human individuals (dated by TCRdb to 2019 to 2021). The library was made by the immunoSEQ multiplex PCR assay. In its TCRdb copy, this immuneACCESS table keeps in-frame sequences only and misses some clones. Where compared with another copy, unresolved V genes explain less than half of these, and the others have no known cause. The sample profile shows approximately 1.4 million clones; under 99% of them were found once. Of the sample, roughly 0.42% falls within the top ten clones. Sequenced material: naive CD4+ T cells sorted from blood. Explained via the paper, the cell subset or site label denotes: CD45RA+ positively selected. These receptors came from a man aged 25 to 40 in good health.

The rearrangement joins TRBV7-2 to TRBJ2-2; D remains ambiguous. Germline CDR1 reads SGHTA; CDR2 reads FQGNSA. The ends were cut back, 5 bases at V and 3 bases at J, with 7 bases in the middle. The CDR3 is 13 residues long. The CDR3 DNA reads TGTGCCAGCAGCGGCGGCTACACCGGGGAGCTGTTTTTT. Translation gives CASSGGYTGELFF.

V is TRBV28 and J is TRBJ2-3; no clear D gene. Trimming shortened V by 7 bases and J by 0 bases, and 14 bases separated the two germline ends. The germline CDR1 and CDR2 sequences are MDHEN and SYDVKM. The CDR3 spans 15 residues. This chain's CDR3 is CASIDQVDSTDTQYF. The DNA for the CDR3 is TGTGCCAGCATAGACCAAGTCGATAGCACAGATACGCAGTATTTT.

V and J are TRBV11-2 and TRBJ2-7; 7 positions agree with TRBD1. Germline-derived CDR1 and CDR2 are SGHAT and FQNNGV. The CDR3 consists of 15 residues. J was trimmed by 2 bases and V by 0 bases; bases with no gene match: 4. CDR3 loop: CASSLDQDRTYEQYF. Written as DNA, the CDR3 is TGTGCCAGCAGCTTAGACCAGGACAGGACCTACGAGCAGTACTTC.

Remarks on this clone: The germline gene is not matched at one end of the junction; a read error may be the cause. The chain is built from TRBV5-1 and TRBJ2-7, with D hard to call. Germline values: CDR1 SGHRS, CDR2 YFSETQ. The CDR3 covers 14 residues. The CDR3 DNA is TGCGCCAGCAGCCCGATAAAACCCTCCCACGAGCAGTACTTC. Translation: CASSPIKPSHEQYF. Variable domain in full (rest from reference TRBV5-1 and TRBJ2-7): KAGVTQTPRYLIKTRGQQVTLSCSPISGHRSVSWYQQTPGQGLQFLFEYFSETQRNKGNFPGRFSGRQFSNSRSEMNVSTLELGDSALYLCASSPIKPSHEQYFGPGTRLTVT.

V gene TRBV5-1 combines with J gene TRBJ2-2; no reliable D call. Trimming pared 4 bases from V and 5 bases from J, leaving 12 bases between. The CDR3 sequence is 14 residues long. CDR1 is SGHRS and CDR2 is YFSETQ in the germline V gene. The CDR3 region has the DNA TGCGCCAGCAGCCCCCCTCCCTTGACCGGGGAGCTGTTTTTT. Its translation is CASSPPPLTGELFF.

This rearrangement joins TRBV28 to TRBJ2-3; 8 nucleotides align to TRBD2. Germline CDR1 and CDR2: MDHEN and SYDVKM. CDR3 size: 18 residues. V lost 4 bases and J lost 2; bases outside the gene matches: 14. The CDR3 coding sequence is TGTGCCAGCAGTTCCCCAGGAGGTAGCGGGATGACCACAGATACGCAGTATTTT. Translation gives CASSSPGGSGMTTDTQYF.

V is TRBV29-1 and J is TRBJ1-1, with D unresolved. There are 14 residues in the CDR3. The V gene's germline CDR1 is SQVTM and CDR2 ANQGSEA. The V and J ends lost 3 bases and 5 bases respectively, with 16 bases between them. The DNA of the CDR3 is TGCAGCGTTGACGAGGGCCCGACGAGGACTGAAGCTTTCTTT. Translating it yields CSVDEGPTRTEAFF.

The chain links TRBV6-1 to TRBJ2-3; 8 nucleotides align to TRBD1. J lost 3 bases, V lost 0 bases, and 14 bases had no gene match. The CDR3 has 19 residues. Germline loops: CDR1 MNHNS, CDR2 SASEGT. The CDR3 nucleotides are TGTGCCAGCAGTGAAGCGCCGGTGGACAGGGTAGGTTGGACAGATACGCAGTATTTT. Its protein product is CASSEAPVDRVGWTDTQYF.

In regard to this clone: Other nucleotide sequences from this sample produce the same CDR3. The chain has TRBV27 and TRBJ2-6; possibly TRBD1 for D (6 bases). V was cut by 5 bases and J by 2 bases, with 16 bases left in between. Germline lookup yields CDR1 MNHEY and CDR2 SMNVEV (reference sequence). This CDR3 has 17 amino acids. In DNA form, the CDR3 reads TGTGCCAGCAGTCTCACCCAAACAGGGACTGGGGCCAACGTCCTGACTTTC. Its translation is CASSLTQTGTGANVLTF.

This sequence joins TRBV5-6 and TRBJ2-5; D is perhaps TRBD1 (5 bases). The V gene's germline CDR1 is SGHDT and CDR2 YYEEEE. There are 16 residues in the CDR3. V lost 3 bases and J 5 bases, leaving 20 bases between the germline ends. The CDR3 sequence is CASSSKWDPGWETQYF. CDR3 in DNA: TGTGCCAGCAGCTCAAAATGGGATCCAGGGTGGGAGACCCAGTACTTC.

The CDR3, as DNA: TGCGCCAGCAGCCTAGAGCGGGAGCACGCCTACGAGCAGTACTTC. This codes for CASSLEREHAYEQYF. The V gene is TRBV5-1, the J gene TRBJ2-7, with TRBD2 identical over 8 bases. The CDR3 contains 15 residues. CDR1 is SGHRS and CDR2 is YFSETQ in the germline V gene. The V gene end was trimmed by 4 bases and the J gene end by 2 bases; junction bases not matched to a gene: 8.

The chain links TRBV28 to TRBJ2-3, with D possibly being TRBD1 or TRBD2 (6 bases each). Trimming shortened V by 4 bases and J by 3 bases, and 17 bases separated the two germline ends. CDR1 is MDHEN and CDR2 is SYDVKM in the germline V gene. This CDR3 has 16 residues. Here the CDR3 DNA reads TGTGCCAGCAGTTATTTATACGGGGGCACTACAGATACGCAGTATTTT. Protein product: CASSYLYGGTTDTQYF.

This chain connects TRBV4-3 to TRBJ1-2, with 7 bases aligning to TRBD1. The CDR3 spans 14 residues. CDR1 is LGHNA, CDR2 YSLEER, per germline. The V and J ends lost 4 bases and 5 bases, in that order; junction bases with no gene match: 7. The CDR3: CASSRDRTGYGYTF. DNA of the CDR3: TGCGCCAGCAGCCGCGATCGGACAGGATATGGCTACACCTTC.

The chain recombines TRBV7-9 with TRBJ2-3; 10 nucleotides align to TRBD2. The CDR3 consists of 17 residues. J gave up 3 bases and V 5 bases, and 11 bases lay outside the gene matches. Germline V gene data show CDR1 as SEHNR and CDR2 as FQNEAQ (reference sequence). The CDR3 sequence: CASSPKASGGATDTQYF. CDR3 in DNA: TGTGCCAGCAGCCCAAAGGCCAGCGGGGGGGCAACAGATACGCAGTATTTT.

This chain joins TRBV27 and TRBJ1-1, with 10 bases identical to TRBD1. The CDR3 length is 17 residues. Germline CDR1 MNHEY, CDR2 SMNVEV (reference sequence). Trimming cost V 6 bases and J 2 bases; bases outside gene matches: 12. The CDR3 bases are TGTGCCAGCAGCCACCCTAAGACAGGGGGCGGAAACACTGAAGCTTTCTTT. Its protein product is CASSHPKTGGGNTEAFF.

The chain is built from TRBV19 and TRBJ2-2, with 9 positions matching TRBD1. There are 16 residues in the CDR3. The germline V gene encodes CDR1 LNHDA and CDR2 SQIVND (reference sequence). Trimming removed 4 bases from V and 8 bases from J; junction bases left unmatched: 11. The CDR3 coding sequence is TGTGCCAGTAGTACTCTCCGGGACAGGGCTTCAGGGGAGCTGTTTTTT. Its translation is CASSTLRDRASGELFF. Looking up the rest from reference TRBV19 and TRBJ2-2 gives the full variable domain: DGGITQSPKYLFRKEGQNVTLSCEQNLNHDAMYWYRQDPGQGLRLIYYSQIVNDFQKGDIAEGYSVSREKKESFPLTVTSAQKNPTAFYLCASSTLRDRASGELFFGEGSRLTVL.

The CDR3 sequence is CSVGGHYNEQFF. For the CDR3, the DNA is TGCAGCGTTGGGGGTCACTACAATGAGCAGTTCTTC. The chain couples TRBV29-1 to TRBJ2-1; D is unclear. This CDR3 spans 12 amino acids. The germline V gene has CDR1 SQVTM and CDR2 ANQGSEA. Trimming removed 4 bases from V and 3 bases from J, with 7 bases in between.

The chain combines TRBV18 with TRBJ2-1; possibly TRBD2 for D (6 bases). CDR1 is KGHSH, CDR2 LQKENI, per germline. The CDR3 loop spans 16 amino acids. V was shortened by 4 bases and J by 4 bases, with 17 bases between the two germline ends. Here the CDR3 reads CASSLTGTAGYNEQFF. The CDR3 DNA reads TGTGCCAGCTCACTAACCGGGACTGCGGGGTACAATGAGCAGTTCTTC.

Of note for this clone: Other nucleotide sequences from this sample produce the same CDR3. The V call is TRBV5-1, the J call TRBJ2-7; 15 nucleotides match TRBD2. The CDR3 covers 16 residues. In germline, CDR1 is SGHRS, CDR2 YFSETQ. V trimming: 4 bases; J trimming: 4 bases; junction bases outside the gene matches: 6. CDR3 coding DNA: TGCGCCAGCAGCCCGGGGGGACTAGCGGGAGGATACGAGCAGTACTTC. Its translation: CASSPGGLAGGYEQYF.

The CDR3 nucleotides read TGTGCCATCAGTGAAGAGGGGAAGAGAACCCAGTACTTC. Protein: CAISEEGKRTQYF. The rearrangement joins TRBV10-3 to TRBJ2-5, with D perhaps TRBD1 or TRBD2 (5 bases each). Trimming removed 3 bases from V and 8 bases from J, with 13 bases in between. This CDR3 spans 13 amino acids. Germline CDR1 ENHRY, CDR2 SYGVKD.

The chain employs TRBV20-1 and TRBJ2-1, with D possibly TRBD2 on 5 matching bases. CDR3 length: 11 residues. The germline gives CDR1 DFQATT, CDR2 SNEGSKA (reference sequence). V was cut by 6 bases and J by 10 bases, with 13 bases left in between. The CDR3 sequence is CSAAILEEQFF. Written as DNA, the CDR3 is TGCAGTGCAGCAATACTAGAGGAGCAGTTCTTC.